The rows below give T cell receptor beta chains drawn from one sample of a study of blood T cell repertoires in COVID-19. Using immunoSEQ multiplex PCR, the repertoire was profiled, and TCRdb retains in-frame clones only, with some absent. The data hold 340,000 or so clones, with around 90% observed a single time. Sequenced: peripheral blood. The receptors here all came from a man over 45 with active or convalescent COVID-19. CDR3s include the opening cysteine and the closing phenylalanine or tryptophan. The D gene is left open where the match is weak. Clone size is not always given. Where it is, it says once, few, many or a class for expanded clones.

>TRBD1|TRBJ1-2|NA|TRBV28|12
TGTGCCAGCAGTTCTTACAGGGGCGGCTACACCTTC
CASSSYRGGYTF
>NA|TRBJ2-5|NA|TRBV11-3|12
TGTGCCAGCAGCGCGCAACCGGGGACCCAGTACTTC
CASSAQPGTQYF
>NA|TRBJ2-7|once|TRBV5-1|14
TGCGCCAGCAGCAAGGAGGTGGAATTGGTCGAGCAGTACTTC
CASSKEVELVEQYF
>NA|TRBJ1-4|NA|TRBV28|15
TGTGCCAGCACCTATCCTGCGGAGTCTAATGAAAAACTGTTTTTT
CASTYPAESNEKLFF
>NA|TRBJ2-3|once|TRBV2|13
TGTGCCAGCAGCGGTTTTAGCACAGATACGCAGTATTTT
CASSGFSTDTQYF
>NA|TRBJ1-6|NA|TRBV7-9|15
TGTGCCAGCAGCTCTATGGGGTACAGGATTTCACCCCTCCACTTT
CASSSMGYRISPLHF
>TRBD2|TRBJ2-3|NA|TRBV7-2|17
TGTGCCAGCAGCTTATGGCGGGGGGCGGGCTCCACAGATACGCAGTATTTT
CASSLWRGAGSTDTQYF
>NA|TRBJ1-1|NA|TRBV5-4|14
TGTGCCAGCAGCTTGCTGGCAGGTCATACTGAAGCTTTCTTT
CASSLLAGHTEAFF
>TRBD1|TRBJ1-2|NA|TRBV10-3|15
TGTGCCATTAGCGATAGGACAGGCACTAACTATGGCTACACCTTC
CAISDRTGTNYGYTF
>NA|TRBJ1-5|NA|TRBV19|14
TGTGCCAGTAGTATTGAGGGCGCTTCCCAGCCCCAGCATTTT
CASSIEGASQPQHF
>NA|TRBJ1-2|NA|TRBV21-1|14
TGTGCCAGCAGCACTAGACCCCCTTTGGATGGCTACACCTTC
CASSTRPPLDGYTF
>TRBD1|TRBJ1-5|NA|TRBV2|15
TGTGCCAGCAGTGTATGGGGACAGGGGAATCAGCCCCAGCATTTT
CASSVWGQGNQPQHF
>TRBD1|TRBJ2-1|few|TRBV7-7|15
TGTGCTAGCAGCCGCAGAGTCGGACAGGGCAATGAGCAGTTCTTC
CASSRRVGQGNEQFF
>NA|TRBJ2-7|NA|TRBV5-1|14
TGCGCCAGCAGCTCCGGGACACCCGCCTACGAGCAGTACTTC
CASSSGTPAYEQYF
>TRBD2|TRBJ2-2|once|TRBV5-1|16
TGCGCCAGCAGCTTGGCGGGGGGAACGAACACCGGGGAGCTGTTTTTT
CASSLAGGTNTGELFF
>NA|TRBJ1-4|NA|TRBV28|16
TGTGCCAGCAGCCCTCGACGAGGAGCAACTAATGAAAAACTGTTTTTT
CASSPRRGATNEKLFF
>TRBD1|TRBJ2-1|NA|TRBV6-6|16
TGTGCCAGCTGCTTCTCCGGGACAGGGGGATACAATGAGCAGTTCTTC
CASCFSGTGGYNEQFF
>NA|TRBJ1-3|NA|TRBV2|16
TGTGCCAGCAGCGTAGTGCGGGACGGAGCTGGAAACACCATATATTTT
CASSVVRDGAGNTIYF
>NA|TRBJ1-4|NA|TRBV6-6|16
TGTGCCAGCAGCCAGGGCCAAGCGCGGCGTAATGAAAAACTGTTTTTT
CASSQGQARRNEKLFF
>TRBD1|TRBJ1-4|NA|TRBV18|15
TGTGCCAGCTCACCCGCGGGACAGGGAGGTGAAAAACTGTTTTTT
CASSPAGQGGEKLFF
>TRBD1|TRBJ1-5|NA|TRBV6-1|15
TGTGCCAGCAGTGACGAACAGGGGTTCAATCAGCCCCAGCATTTT
CASSDEQGFNQPQHF
>TRBD2|TRBJ2-7|NA|TRBV18|13
TGTGCCAGCTCACCCCGGGAGGTGAGCGAGCAGTACTTC
CASSPREVSEQYF